Presented here are 22 T cell receptor beta chains from one specimen sequenced in a study of T cells after yellow fever vaccination. TCRdb itself ran the 5' RACE reads through MiXCR, one entry per CDR3 protein. The table lists approximately 610,000 distinct CDR3 sequences, approximately 16% of them singletons. The source was PBMCs, collected 5 days after the first yellow fever vaccination. All receptors derive from a man aged 18 to 35 who received the YFV17D yellow fever vaccine.

This clonotype was seen a handful of times. J is TRBJ1-2 and V is TRBV20-1, with D perhaps matching TRBD1 (5 bases). V was trimmed by 0 bases and J by 9 bases, leaving 14 bases between them. The length of the CDR3 is 13 residues. CDR1 is DFQATT, CDR2 SNEGSKA, per germline (reference sequence). The DNA of the CDR3 is TGCAGTGCTAGAGATACGGGGGTGAGGAGCTACACCTTC. It codes for CSARDTGVRSYTF.

The sample holds many counts of this clonotype. The chain uses TRBV6-5 and TRBJ1-1, with D tentatively TRBD1 (5 bases). CDR1 and CDR2 from the germline V gene are MNHEY and SVGAGI. Between the trimmed V and J ends, which lost 0 bases and 4 bases, there was a span of 9 bases. The CDR3 extends over 14 amino acids. The CDR3 region is CASSYSGQGTEAFF. The CDR3 DNA sequence: TGTGCCAGCAGTTACTCGGGGCAGGGCACTGAAGCTTTCTTT.

There are a few counts of this clonotype. The rearrangement links TRBV7-2 to TRBJ1-1; a weak D match, TRBD1 (5 bases). V dropped 5 bases and J dropped 1 base, with 11 bases sitting between them. Germline V gene lookup returns CDR1 SGHTA and CDR2 FQGNSA. The length of the CDR3 is 14 residues. The CDR3 loop is CASSRGGTNTEAFF. The CDR3 DNA reads as TGTGCCAGCAGCCGAGGAGGGACGAACACTGAAGCTTTCTTT.

CDR3 sequence (DNA): TGTGCCAGCATTGAACAGGGTTGGCCCTACGAGCAGTACTTC. Its translation: CASIEQGWPYEQYF. J is TRBJ2-7 and V is TRBV6-2 or TRBV6-3; tentatively, D is TRBD1 (6 bases). The CDR3 loop spans 14 amino acids. In germline, CDR1 is MNHEY, CDR2 SVGEGT. V was trimmed by 7 bases and J by 2 bases, leaving 15 bases between them.

This clonotype has a count of ten or more. V and J are TRBV12-3 or TRBV12-4 and TRBJ1-1; no clear D. The CDR3 runs to 15 residues. The V end lost 3 bases, the J end lost 5 bases, and 16 bases lay between the germline ends. The CDR3 bases are TGTGCCAGCAGTTTGATCGAGGTACTTGGGACTGAAGCTTTCTTT. This sequence encodes CASSLIEVLGTEAFF.

Only a few counts were recorded for this clonotype. This chain links TRBV6-2 or TRBV6-3 with TRBJ2-2, with a possible D match to TRBD1 (5 bases). CDR3 length: 17 amino acids. The germline gives CDR1 MNHEY, CDR2 SVGEGT. The V end was cut by 5 bases, the J end by 3 bases, with 19 bases between. The CDR3 DNA reads TGTGCCAGCAGTAATCCGGTTGCAGGGAAGGACACCGGGGAGCTGTTTTTT. Translated, it gives CASSNPVAGKDTGELFF.

The chain combines TRBV18 with TRBJ2-7; tentatively, D is TRBD1 or TRBD2 (5 bases each). The ends were cut back, 5 bases at V and 0 bases at J, with 14 bases in the middle. Germline CDR1 reads KGHSH; CDR2 reads LQKENI. The CDR3 has 15 amino acids. The CDR3 bases are TGTGCCAGCTCAGAGGGACCGCTGAGCTCCTACGAGCAGTACTTC. It codes for CASSEGPLSSYEQYF.

The chain has TRBV6-1 and TRBJ2-4; 8 nucleotides align to TRBD1. V shed 6 bases and J 1 base; nucleotides not matched to a gene: 11. The CDR3 loop spans 17 amino acids. CDR1 is MNHNS and CDR2 is SASEGT in the germline V gene. CDR3 bases: TGTGCCAGCAGCCCCGGCCTGACAGGGGTCGCCAAAAACATTCAGTACTTC. Translation: CASSPGLTGVAKNIQYF.

The chain is built from TRBV12-3 or TRBV12-4 and TRBJ1-2; 7 nucleotides agree with TRBD1. The CDR3 has 14 amino acids. The V segment lost 5 bases and the J segment 2 bases; nucleotides outside the gene matches: 5. DNA for the CDR3: TGTGCCAGCAGTCCAGGGGGTGAGAACTATGGCTACACCTTC. It specifies CASSPGGENYGYTF.

The V call is TRBV3-1, the J call TRBJ2-5; possibly TRBD1 or TRBD2 for D (5 bases each). CDR3 length: 17 amino acids. Germline CDR1 reads LGHDT; CDR2 reads YNNKEL (reference sequence). Trimming stripped 0 bases from V and 2 bases from J, with 16 bases between. The CDR3 DNA follows: TGTGCCAGCAGCCAAGATAAGGTCGGGGCAGCACAAGAGACCCAGTACTTC. It translates to CASSQDKVGAAQETQYF.

The CDR3 reads CSASAPPEETQYF. For the CDR3, the DNA is TGCAGTGCTAGTGCGCCGCCAGAAGAGACCCAGTACTTC. V usage is TRBV20-1 and J usage is TRBJ2-5; D is undetermined. The CDR3 spans 13 residues. V was clipped by 3 bases and J by 3 bases, with 11 bases between them. The germline gives CDR1 DFQATT, CDR2 SNEGSKA (reference sequence).

J is TRBJ1-2 and V is TRBV29-1, with unresolved D. The germline gives CDR1 SQVTM, CDR2 ANQGSEA. V was shortened by 3 bases and J by 0 bases, with 2 bases between the two germline ends. The CDR3 contains 11 residues. DNA for the CDR3: TGCAGCGTTGATGCTAACTATGGCTACACCTTC. It is translated as CSVDANYGYTF.

The chain couples TRBV9 to TRBJ2-2; 10 bases are shared with TRBD2. This CDR3 contains 18 residues. Germline CDR1 is SGDLS and CDR2 is YYNGEE. J was trimmed by 3 bases and V by 0 bases; bases with no gene match: 8. The CDR3 sequence: CASSVEEVAGGHTGELFF. CDR3 coding DNA: TGTGCCAGCAGCGTAGAAGAGGTAGCGGGGGGCCACACCGGGGAGCTGTTTTTT.

The chain employs TRBV7-2 and TRBJ2-2; D call uncertain. The ends were cut back, 7 bases at V and 8 bases at J, with 11 bases in the middle. Germline values: CDR1 SGHTA, CDR2 FQGNSA. CDR3 size: 12 residues. CDR3 sequence: CASNPSEGELFF. For the CDR3, the DNA is TGTGCCAGCAACCCTTCCGAGGGGGAGCTGTTTTTT.

The rearrangement uses TRBV27 and TRBJ2-1; TRBD2 aligns across 7 bases. Germline lookup yields CDR1 MNHEY and CDR2 SMNVEV (reference sequence). This CDR3 contains 17 residues. V trimming: 3 bases; J trimming: 7 bases; junction bases outside the gene matches: 15. CDR3 sequence (DNA): TGTGCCAGCAGTTTGGGGGGGGGGAACTTGGGGAGGAATGAGCAGTTCTTC. It translates to CASSLGGGNLGRNEQFF.

There are a few counts of this clonotype. The genes are TRBV10-3 and TRBJ2-5; 7 nucleotides match TRBD1. This CDR3 comprises 13 residues. Trimming cost V 4 bases and J 3 bases; bases outside gene matches: 2. The germline V gene has CDR1 ENHRY and CDR2 SYGVKD. CDR3 DNA sequence: TGTGCCATCAGTGCTACAGGGGAAGAGACCCAGTACTTC. It codes for CAISATGEETQYF.

This clonotype occurred a few times. The chain joins TRBV25-1 to TRBJ1-1; D gene unclear. CDR3 length equals 14 residues. Germline V gene lookup returns CDR1 MGHDK and CDR2 SYGVNS. V lost 6 bases and J lost 2, with 13 bases in between. CDR3 coding DNA: TGTGCCAGCAGGGCGGGGTGGTTCAACACTGAAGCTTTCTTT. Protein: CASRAGWFNTEAFF.

There are many counts of this clonotype. This chain links TRBV12-3 or TRBV12-4 with TRBJ2-5, with 7 bases identical to TRBD1. The CDR3 runs 13 residues. With V trimmed by 7 bases and J by 5 bases, 7 bases remained unmatched. The CDR3 spells CASNDRDGETQYF. In DNA form, the CDR3 reads TGTGCCAGCAACGACAGGGACGGGGAGACCCAGTACTTC.

The gene calls are TRBV5-1 and TRBJ1-6; D unclear. The CDR3 covers 14 residues. Germline loops: CDR1 SGHRS, CDR2 YFSETQ. V dropped 2 bases and J dropped 8 bases, with 11 bases sitting between them. CDR3 sequence: CASSLGYTDSPLHF. DNA of the CDR3: TGCGCCAGCAGCTTAGGGTACACGGATTCACCCCTCCACTTT.

The chain has TRBV10-3 and TRBJ2-7; a weak D match, TRBD1 (6 bases). Trimming shortened V by 6 bases and J by 3 bases, and 15 bases separated the two germline ends. Germline CDR1 is ENHRY and CDR2 is SYGVKD. CDR3 length equals 14 residues. This chain's CDR3 is CAISQQGFGYEQYF. CDR3 nucleotide sequence: TGTGCCATCAGCCAACAGGGATTCGGCTACGAGCAGTACTTC.

This clonotype was seen a handful of times. The J gene is TRBJ2-2, the V gene TRBV12-3 or TRBV12-4; 9 nucleotides agree with TRBD2. V lost 3 bases, J lost 4 bases, and 3 bases stayed unmatched. CDR3 length: 15 amino acids. The CDR3 DNA is TGTGCCAGCAGTTTCTTAGCGGGGGTCACCGGGGAGCTGTTTTTT. Residues: CASSFLAGVTGELFF.

The rearrangement uses TRBV13 and TRBJ1-1; no firm D call. The CDR3 contains 16 residues. Germline CDR1 and CDR2: PRHDT and FYEKMQ (reference sequence). V was cut by 0 bases and J by 2 bases, with 13 bases left in between. The CDR3 loop is CASSLGSVGNNTEAFF. CDR3 DNA: TGTGCCAGCAGCTTAGGGTCAGTGGGGAATAACACTGAAGCTTTCTTT.